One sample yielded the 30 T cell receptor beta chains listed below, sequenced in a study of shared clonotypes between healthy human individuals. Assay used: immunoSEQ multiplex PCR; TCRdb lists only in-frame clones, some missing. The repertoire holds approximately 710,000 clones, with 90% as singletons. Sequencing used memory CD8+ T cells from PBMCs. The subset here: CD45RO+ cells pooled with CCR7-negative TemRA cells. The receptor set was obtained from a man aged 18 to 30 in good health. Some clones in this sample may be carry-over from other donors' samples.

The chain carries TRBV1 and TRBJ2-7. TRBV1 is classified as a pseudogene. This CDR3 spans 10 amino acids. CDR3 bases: TGCACCACCAGGGGGTACGAGCAGTACTTC. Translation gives CTTRGYEQYF.

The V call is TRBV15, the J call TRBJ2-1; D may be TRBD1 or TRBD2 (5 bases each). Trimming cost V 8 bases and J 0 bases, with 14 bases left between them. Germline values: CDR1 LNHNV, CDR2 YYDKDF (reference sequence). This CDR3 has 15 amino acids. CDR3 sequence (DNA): TGTGCCACCGGACCAGAGGGGAGCTCCTACAATGAGCAGTTCTTC. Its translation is CATGPEGSSYNEQFF.

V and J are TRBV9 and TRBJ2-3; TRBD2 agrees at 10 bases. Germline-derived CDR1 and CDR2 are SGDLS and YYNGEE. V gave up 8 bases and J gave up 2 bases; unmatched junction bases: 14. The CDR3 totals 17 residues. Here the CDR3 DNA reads TGTGCCAGAAGTAGGCTAGCGGGAGAGGATGTCACAGATACGCAGTATTTT. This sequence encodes CARSRLAGEDVTDTQYF.

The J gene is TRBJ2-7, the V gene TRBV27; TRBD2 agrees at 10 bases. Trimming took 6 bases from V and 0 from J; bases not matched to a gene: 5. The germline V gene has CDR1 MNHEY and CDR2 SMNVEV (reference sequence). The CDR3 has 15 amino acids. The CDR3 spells CASRASGRGSYEQYF. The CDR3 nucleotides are TGTGCCAGCAGAGCTAGCGGGAGAGGCTCCTACGAGCAGTACTTC.

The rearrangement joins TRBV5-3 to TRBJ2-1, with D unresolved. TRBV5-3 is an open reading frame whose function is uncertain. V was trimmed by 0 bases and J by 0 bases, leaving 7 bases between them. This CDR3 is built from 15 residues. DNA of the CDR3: TGTGCCAGAAGCTTGGTTTACAACTCCTACAATGAGCAGTTCTTC. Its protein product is CARSLVYNSYNEQFF.

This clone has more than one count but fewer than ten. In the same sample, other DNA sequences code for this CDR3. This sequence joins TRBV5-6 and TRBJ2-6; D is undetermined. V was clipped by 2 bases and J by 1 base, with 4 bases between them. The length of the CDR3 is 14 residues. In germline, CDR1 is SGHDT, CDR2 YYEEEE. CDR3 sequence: CASSFGSGANVLTF. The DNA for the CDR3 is TGTGCCAGCAGCTTCGGATCTGGGGCCAACGTCCTGACTTTC. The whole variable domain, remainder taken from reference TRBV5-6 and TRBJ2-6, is DAGVTQSPTHLIKTRGQQVTLRCSPKSGHDTVSWYQQALGQGPQFIFQYYEEEERQRGNFPDRFSGHQFPNYSSELNVNALLLGDSALYLCASSFGSGANVLTFGAGSRLTVL.

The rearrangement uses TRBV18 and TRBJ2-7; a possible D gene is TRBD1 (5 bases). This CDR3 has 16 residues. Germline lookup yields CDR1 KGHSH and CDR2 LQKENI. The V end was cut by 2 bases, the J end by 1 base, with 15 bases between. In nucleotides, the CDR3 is TGTGCCAGCTCACCAGCCAGACAGAGACCATCCTACGAGCAGTACTTC. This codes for CASSPARQRPSYEQYF. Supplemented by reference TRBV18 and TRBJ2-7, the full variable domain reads NAGVMQNPRHLVRRRGQEARLRCSPMKGHSHVYWYRQLPEEGLKFMVYLQKENIIDESGMPKERFSAEFPKEGPSILRIQQVVRGDSAAYFCASSPARQRPSYEQYFGPGTRLTVT.

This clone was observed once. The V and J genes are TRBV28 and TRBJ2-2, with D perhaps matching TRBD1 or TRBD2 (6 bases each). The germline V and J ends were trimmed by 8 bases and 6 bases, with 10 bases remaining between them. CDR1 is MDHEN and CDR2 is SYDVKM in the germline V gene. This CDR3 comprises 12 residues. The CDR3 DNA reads TGTGCCAGCCGGGGGCGGGCCGGGGAGCTGTTTTTT. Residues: CASRGRAGELFF.

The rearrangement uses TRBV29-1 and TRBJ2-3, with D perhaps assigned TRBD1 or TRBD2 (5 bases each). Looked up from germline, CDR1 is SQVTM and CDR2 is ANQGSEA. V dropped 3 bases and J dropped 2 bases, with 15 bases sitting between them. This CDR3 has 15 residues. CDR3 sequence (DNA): TGCAGCGTTGAGGGGGATAGTAGGGACACAGATACGCAGTATTTT. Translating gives CSVEGDSRDTDTQYF.

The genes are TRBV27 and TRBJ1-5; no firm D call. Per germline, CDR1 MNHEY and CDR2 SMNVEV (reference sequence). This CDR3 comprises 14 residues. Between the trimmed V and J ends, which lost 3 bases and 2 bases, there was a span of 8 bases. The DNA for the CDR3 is TGTGCCAGCAGTTTTATGGCCCGCAATCAGCCCCAGCATTTT. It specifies CASSFMARNQPQHF.

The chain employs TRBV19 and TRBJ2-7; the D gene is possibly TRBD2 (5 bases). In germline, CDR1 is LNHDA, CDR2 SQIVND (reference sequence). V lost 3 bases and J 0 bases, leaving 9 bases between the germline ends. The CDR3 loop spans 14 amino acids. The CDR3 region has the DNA TGTGCCAGTAGTATGAGGGAGAGCTCCTACGAGCAGTACTTC. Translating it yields CASSMRESSYEQYF.

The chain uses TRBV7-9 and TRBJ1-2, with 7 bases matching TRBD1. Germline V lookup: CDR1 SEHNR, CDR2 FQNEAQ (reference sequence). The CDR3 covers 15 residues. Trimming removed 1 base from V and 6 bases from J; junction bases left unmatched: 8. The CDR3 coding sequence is TGTGCCAGCAGCTTAGAAGGGGGCGTTACACATGGCTACACCTTC. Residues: CASSLEGGVTHGYTF.

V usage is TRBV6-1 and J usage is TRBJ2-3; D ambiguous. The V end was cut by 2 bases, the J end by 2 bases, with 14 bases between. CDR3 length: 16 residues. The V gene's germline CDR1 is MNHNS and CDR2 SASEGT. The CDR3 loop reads CASSEWIGSHTDTQYF. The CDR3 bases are TGTGCCAGCAGTGAATGGATAGGCAGCCACACAGATACGCAGTATTTT.

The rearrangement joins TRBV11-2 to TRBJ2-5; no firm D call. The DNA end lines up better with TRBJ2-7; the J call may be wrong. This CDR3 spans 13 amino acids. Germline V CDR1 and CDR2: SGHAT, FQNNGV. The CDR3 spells CASSLYQSYEQYF. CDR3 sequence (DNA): TGTGCCAGCAGCTTATACCAGTCCTACGAGCAGTACTTC.

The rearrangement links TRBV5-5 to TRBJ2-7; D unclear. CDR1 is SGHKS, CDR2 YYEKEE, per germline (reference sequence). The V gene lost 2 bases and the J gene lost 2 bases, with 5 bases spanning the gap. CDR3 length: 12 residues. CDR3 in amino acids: CASSFGTYEQYF. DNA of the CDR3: TGTGCCAGCAGCTTTGGGACCTACGAGCAGTACTTC. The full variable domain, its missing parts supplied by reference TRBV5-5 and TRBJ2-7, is DAGVTQSPTHLIKTRGQQVTLRCSPISGHKSVSWYQQVLGQGPQFIFQYYEKEERGRGNFPDRFSARQFPNYSSELNVNALLLGDSALYLCASSFGTYEQYFGPGTRLTVT.

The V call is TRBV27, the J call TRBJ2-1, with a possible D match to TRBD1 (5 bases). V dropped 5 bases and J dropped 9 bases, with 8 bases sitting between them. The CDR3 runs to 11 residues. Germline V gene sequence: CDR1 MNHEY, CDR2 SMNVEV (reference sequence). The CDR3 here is CASSQGFEQFF. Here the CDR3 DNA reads TGTGCCAGCAGTCAGGGTTTTGAGCAGTTCTTC.

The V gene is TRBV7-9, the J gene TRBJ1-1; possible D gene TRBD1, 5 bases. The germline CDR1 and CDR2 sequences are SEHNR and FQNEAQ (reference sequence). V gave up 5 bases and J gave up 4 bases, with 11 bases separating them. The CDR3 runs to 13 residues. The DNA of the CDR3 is TGTGCCAGCAGCCCAACAAGGGGCACTGAAGCTTTCTTT. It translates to CASSPTRGTEAFF.

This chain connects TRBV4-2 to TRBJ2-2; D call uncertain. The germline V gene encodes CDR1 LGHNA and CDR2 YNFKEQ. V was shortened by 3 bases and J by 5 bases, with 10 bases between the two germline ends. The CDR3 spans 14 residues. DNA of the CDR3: TGTGCCAGCAGCCATCCCGCAACGACCGGGGAGCTGTTTTTT. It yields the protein CASSHPATTGELFF.

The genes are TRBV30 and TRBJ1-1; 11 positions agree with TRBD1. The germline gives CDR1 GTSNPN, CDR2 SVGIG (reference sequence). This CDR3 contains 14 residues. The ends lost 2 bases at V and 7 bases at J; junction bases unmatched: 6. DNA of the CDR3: TGTGCCTGGAGTAGGGGACAGGGGGTTCTTGAAGCTTTCTTT. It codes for CAWSRGQGVLEAFF.

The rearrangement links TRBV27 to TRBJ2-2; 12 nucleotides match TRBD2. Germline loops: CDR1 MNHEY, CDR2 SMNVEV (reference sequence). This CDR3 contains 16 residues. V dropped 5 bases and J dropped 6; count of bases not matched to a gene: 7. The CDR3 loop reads CASSPTSGRISGELFF. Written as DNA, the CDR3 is TGTGCCAGCAGTCCCACTAGCGGGAGGATATCCGGGGAGCTGTTTTTT.

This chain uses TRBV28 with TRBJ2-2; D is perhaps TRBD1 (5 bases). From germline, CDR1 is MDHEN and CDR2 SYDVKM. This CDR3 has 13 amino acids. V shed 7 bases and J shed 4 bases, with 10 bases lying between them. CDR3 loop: CASKGRGTGELFF. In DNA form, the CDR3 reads TGTGCCAGCAAGGGTAGGGGCACCGGGGAGCTGTTTTTT. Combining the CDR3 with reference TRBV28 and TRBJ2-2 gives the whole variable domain DVKVTQSSRYLVKRTGEKVFLECVQDMDHENMFWYRQDPGLGLRLIYFSYDVKMKEKGDIPEGYSVSREKKERFSLILESASTNQTSMYLCASKGRGTGELFFGEGSRLTVL.

Written as DNA, the CDR3 is TGTGCCAGTAGTTTCGGGATTCCTAATGAGCAGTTCTTC. Encoded protein: CASSFGIPNEQFF. The chain is built from TRBV19 and TRBJ2-1; tentative D call: TRBD2 (5 bases). The CDR3 length is 13 residues. Trimming pared 5 bases from V and 7 bases from J, leaving 12 bases between. In germline, CDR1 is LNHDA, CDR2 SQIVND (reference sequence).

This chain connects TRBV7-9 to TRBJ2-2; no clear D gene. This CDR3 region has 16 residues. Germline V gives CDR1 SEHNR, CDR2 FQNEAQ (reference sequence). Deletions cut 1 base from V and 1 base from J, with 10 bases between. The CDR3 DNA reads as TGTGCCAGCAGCTTAGAACTATCCAAGAACACCGGGGAGCTGTTTTTT. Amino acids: CASSLELSKNTGELFF. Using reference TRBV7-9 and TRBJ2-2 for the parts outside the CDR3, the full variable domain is DTGVSQNPRHKITKRGQNVTFRCDPISEHNRLYWYRQTLGQGPEFLTYFQNEAQLEKSRLLSDRFSAERPKGSFSTLEIQRTEQGDSAMYLCASSLELSKNTGELFFGEGSRLTVL.

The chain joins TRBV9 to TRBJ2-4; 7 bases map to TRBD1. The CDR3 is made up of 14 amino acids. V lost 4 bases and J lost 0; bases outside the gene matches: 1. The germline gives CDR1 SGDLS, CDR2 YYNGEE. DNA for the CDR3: TGTGCCAGCAGCCCAGGGGGAGCCAAAAACATTCAGTACTTC. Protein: CASSPGGAKNIQYF.

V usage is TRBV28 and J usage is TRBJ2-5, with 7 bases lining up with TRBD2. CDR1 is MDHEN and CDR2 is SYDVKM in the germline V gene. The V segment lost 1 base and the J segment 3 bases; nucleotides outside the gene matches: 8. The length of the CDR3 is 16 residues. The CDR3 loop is CASSLYQRAGEETQYF. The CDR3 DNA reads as TGTGCCAGCAGTTTATATCAACGCGCGGGGGAAGAGACCCAGTACTTC.

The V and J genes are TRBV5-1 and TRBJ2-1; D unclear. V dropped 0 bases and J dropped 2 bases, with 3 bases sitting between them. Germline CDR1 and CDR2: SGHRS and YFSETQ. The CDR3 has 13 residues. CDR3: CASSLEAYNEQFF. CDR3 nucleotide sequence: TGCGCCAGCAGCTTGGAGGCCTACAATGAGCAGTTCTTC.

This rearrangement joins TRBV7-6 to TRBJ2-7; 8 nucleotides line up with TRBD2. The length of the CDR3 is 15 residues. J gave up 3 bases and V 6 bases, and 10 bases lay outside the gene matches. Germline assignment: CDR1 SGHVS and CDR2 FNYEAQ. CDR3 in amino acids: CASSPIGSGSYEQYF. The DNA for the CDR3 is TGTGCCAGCAGTCCCATTGGGAGCGGGAGCTACGAGCAGTACTTC.

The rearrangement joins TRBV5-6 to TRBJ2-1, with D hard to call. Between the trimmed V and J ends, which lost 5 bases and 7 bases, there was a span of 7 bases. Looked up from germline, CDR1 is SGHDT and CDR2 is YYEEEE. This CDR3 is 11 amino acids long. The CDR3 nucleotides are TGTGCCAGCAGTATAGTGAATGAGCAGTTCTTC. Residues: CASSIVNEQFF.

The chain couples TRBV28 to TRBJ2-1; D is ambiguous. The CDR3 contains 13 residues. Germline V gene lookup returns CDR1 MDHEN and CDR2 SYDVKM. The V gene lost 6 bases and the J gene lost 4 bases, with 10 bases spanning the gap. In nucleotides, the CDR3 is TGTGCCAGCAGACAGAGAACTTACAATGAGCAGTTCTTC. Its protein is CASRQRTYNEQFF.

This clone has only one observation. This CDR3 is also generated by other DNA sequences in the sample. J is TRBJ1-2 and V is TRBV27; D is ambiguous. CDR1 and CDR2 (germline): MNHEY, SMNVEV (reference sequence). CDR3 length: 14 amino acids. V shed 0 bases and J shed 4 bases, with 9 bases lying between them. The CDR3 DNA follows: TGTGCCAGCAGTTTATCGACCGGTGGCTATGGCTACACCTTC. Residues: CASSLSTGGYGYTF.